This T cell receptor beta chain is from a study of blood T cell repertoires in COVID-19. Libraries were prepared by immunoSEQ multiplex PCR; TCRdb keeps only in-frame clonotypes and omits some of them. The sample contains around 270,000 clones, approximately 90% of which appear only once. The specimen was peripheral blood. The source of this sequence is a man aged 35 to 55 with acute or convalescent COVID-19.

The CDR3 is CASSEYKGAGYTF. For the CDR3, the DNA is TGTGCCAGCAGTGAATATAAAGGGGCCGGCTACACCTTC. The chain recombines TRBV25-1 with TRBJ1-2, with D maybe TRBD1 (5 bases). Deletions cut 0 bases from V and 8 bases from J, with 10 bases between. From germline, CDR1 is MGHDK and CDR2 SYGVNS. The CDR3 spans 13 residues.